These T cell receptor beta chains were read from a single sample in a study of OX40 agonist ivuxolimab in advanced cancers. Only in-frame clones appear in the TCRdb table, and some are missing; sequencing was by immunoSEQ multiplex PCR. Altogether roughly 66,000 clones are present, less than 90% being singletons, with the ten largest covering about 2.3%. The material sequenced was CD4+ or CD8+ T cells sorted from blood, taken in a trial of the OX40 agonist ivuxolimab. The source of these receptors is an adult with an advanced solid tumor such as melanoma, head and neck, liver or kidney cancer. Each CDR3 is given with its conserved first and last residue. D genes are given only for firm matches. Size is omitted from some rows. Given values are once, few, many or a class for expanded clones.

>TRBJ2-7|-|TRBV7-9|TRBD2
CASSRYGLAVYEQYF
TGTGCCAGCAGCCGATATGGACTAGCGGTCTACGAGCAGTACTTC
>TRBJ1-2|medium-sized|TRBV7-8|-
CASSLGSRPNYGYTF
TGTGCCAGCAGCTTAGGTAGCAGACCTAACTATGGCTACACCTTC
>TRBJ1-5|-|TRBV2|-
CASQDSLNQPQHF
TGTGCCAGCCAGGACAGCCTCAATCAGCCCCAGCATTTT
>TRBJ2-7|-|TRBV19|-
CASSGQFYEQYF
TGTGCCAGTTCCGGACAGTTCTACGAGCAGTACTTC
>TRBJ2-7|-|TRBV9|TRBD2
CASSVDPGTNYEQYF
TGTGCCAGCAGCGTAGATCCCGGGACTAACTACGAGCAGTACTTC
>TRBJ1-2|-|TRBV7-2|-
CASSLAALLGGGGYGYTF
TGTGCCAGCAGCTTAGCGGCCCTGTTGGGGGGCGGTGGCTATGGCTACACCTTC
>TRBJ2-3|-|TRBV19|TRBD2
CASSSRTSERFTDTQYF
TGTGCCAGTAGTTCTCGGACTAGTGAAAGATTCACAGATACGCAGTATTTT
>TRBJ2-2|-|TRBV5-4|-
CASSLNTPTGELFF
TGTGCCAGCAGCTTGAATACTCCCACCGGGGAGCTGTTTTTT
>TRBJ2-1|-|TRBV7-8|TRBD1
CASSETGGSYNEQFF
TGTGCCAGCAGCGAGACAGGGGGCTCCTACAATGAGCAGTTCTTC
>TRBJ1-2|once|TRBV15|-
CATSRDTGQVLINYGYTF
TGTGCCACCAGCAGAGACACAGGGCAAGTCTTAATAAACTATGGCTACACCTTC
>TRBJ2-1|-|TRBV28|-
CASLVPGTYNEQFF
TGTGCCAGCCTAGTTCCGGGCACCTACAATGAGCAGTTCTTC
>TRBJ2-5|-|TRBV27|-
CASSLLGETQYF
TGTGCCAGCAGTTTATTAGGAGAGACCCAGTACTTC
>TRBJ2-7|-|TRBV11-3|-
CASSSGTFYEQYF
TGTGCCAGCAGCTCGGGGACTTTCTACGAGCAGTACTTC
>TRBJ1-2|-|TRBV5-1|-
CASSLDGGGYTF
TGCGCCAGCAGCTTGGACGGCGGGGGCTACACCTTC
>TRBJ1-6|-|TRBV5-6|-
CASSSDGRDRRNSPLHF
TGTGCCAGCAGCTCGGACGGGCGAGACAGAAGAAATTCACCCCTCCACTTT
>TRBJ2-2|-|TRBV27|TRBD2
CASNAGLAGGRGTGELFF
TGTGCCAGCAACGCGGGACTAGCGGGAGGGCGCGGCACCGGGGAGCTGTTTTTT
>TRBJ2-3|-|TRBV15|-
CATSRDVDSSADTQYF
TGTGCCACCAGCAGAGATGTGGACTCCTCGGCAGATACGCAGTATTTT